These T cell receptor beta chains were read from a single sample in a study of OX40 agonist ivuxolimab in advanced cancers. Some clones are missing from TCRdb's copy, which holds only in-frame ones; the method was immunoSEQ multiplex PCR. The repertoire holds roughly 76,000 clones, with roughly nine tenths as singletons. The specimen comprised CD4+ or CD8+ T cells sorted from blood, sampled in a trial of the OX40 agonist ivuxolimab. These receptors all come from an adult with an advanced solid tumor such as melanoma, head and neck, liver or kidney cancer. Each CDR3 is given with its conserved first and last residue. The order of the fields is CDR3 DNA, CDR3 protein, V gene, D gene, clone size, J gene. The D gene is left open where the match is weak. Size is stated for part of the rows, as once, few or many counts, or as a class when the clone is expanded.

TGTGCCAGCAGACCCCAGACAGGGGGCGTCTATGGCTACACCTTC | CASRPQTGGVYGYTF | TRBV28 | TRBD1 | once | TRBJ1-2
TGTGCCAGCAGCTTCAGGAATGAAAAACTGTTTTTT | CASSFRNEKLFF | TRBV5-4 | NA | NA | TRBJ1-4
TGCGCCAGCAGCCAAGTCCCCGGGTTCACTACCGGGGAGCTGTTTTTT | CASSQVPGFTTGELFF | TRBV4-3 | NA | NA | TRBJ2-2
TGTGCCAGCAGCTCCGGGATCTACAATGAGCAGTTCTTC | CASSSGIYNEQFF | TRBV11-3 | NA | once | TRBJ2-1
TGTGCCAGCAAGCCAAGGAACTATGGCTACACCTTC | CASKPRNYGYTF | TRBV6-1 | NA | NA | TRBJ1-2
TGTGCCAGCAGCTTGTCTGGGCAGGGTAGCGTTACTGGAAACACCATATATTTT | CASSLSGQGSVTGNTIYF | TRBV5-5 | NA | NA | TRBJ1-3
TGTGCCAGCAGCTTAGATCTCACCCGGAATTCCTACGAGCAGTACTTC | CASSLDLTRNSYEQYF | TRBV7-2 | NA | NA | TRBJ2-7
TGTGCCAGCAGCTTAACGGGGGGCAGGCTAGCGGGAGGGCCAAGAGATACGCAGTATTTT | CASSLTGGRLAGGPRDTQYF | TRBV7-3 | TRBD2 | NA | TRBJ2-3
TGTGCCAGCAGCAAACGACAGGGTGAGGGGGCAGATACGCAGTATTTT | CASSKRQGEGADTQYF | TRBV9 | TRBD1 | NA | TRBJ2-3
TGTGCCAGCTTGGGACAGGGGGCGCATCAGCCCCAGCATTTT | CASLGQGAHQPQHF | TRBV28 | TRBD1 | NA | TRBJ1-5
TGTGCCAGCAGCTTGGCGACGCAGCCCCAGCATTTT | CASSLATQPQHF | TRBV5-8 | NA | NA | TRBJ1-5
TGTGCCAGCAGCTCCGGGTGGTTTGGCAGGGGGCGATCAGAGACCCAGTACTTC | CASSSGWFGRGRSETQYF | TRBV9 | TRBD1 | NA | TRBJ2-5
TGTGCCACCAGCAGAGTAGCGAGGGGGGGAAACAATGAGCAGTTCTTC | CATSRVARGGNNEQFF | TRBV15 | NA | medium-sized | TRBJ2-1
TGTGCCAGCAGCTTTATGACTTCCTCTGATGAGCAGTTCTTC | CASSFMTSSDEQFF | TRBV7-2 | NA | NA | TRBJ2-1
TGTGCCACCAGCAGAACTAGGACAGATCGCGGGGAGCTGTTTTTT | CATSRTRTDRGELFF | TRBV15 | NA | NA | TRBJ2-2
TGTGCCAGCAGTTACCGGGACACGCGAAACACCATATATTTT | CASSYRDTRNTIYF | TRBV28 | NA | NA | TRBJ1-3
TGTGCCAGCAGTTTTTATCCCCCCCGGGGCGGGGACAGAGCCCAGCATTTT | CASSFYPPRGGDRAQHF | TRBV27 | TRBD1 | NA | TRBJ1-5
TGCAGAGGACAGATGAACACTGAAGCTTTCTTT | CRGQMNTEAFF | TRBV20-1 | NA | once | TRBJ1-1
TGTGCCAGCAGCGCAGGGTCCCCAGGTCAAGATACGCAGTATTTT | CASSAGSPGQDTQYF | TRBV6-5 | NA | once | TRBJ2-3
TGTGCCAGCAGCTCGACTAGCCTCGGAAATACGCAGTATTTT | CASSSTSLGNTQYF | TRBV11-2 | TRBD2 | NA | TRBJ2-3
TGTGCCAGCAGGGGGACAGGGGGCTATCAGCCCCAGCATTTT | CASRGTGGYQPQHF | TRBV28 | TRBD1 | NA | TRBJ1-5
TGTGCCAGCACCTTGGTCGGGCCCAGGGAGACCCAGTACTTC | CASTLVGPRETQYF | TRBV11-2 | NA | NA | TRBJ2-5
TGCGCCAGCAGCAAAGGGGGCCAAGAGACCCAGTACTTC | CASSKGGQETQYF | TRBV5-1 | NA | NA | TRBJ2-5
TGTGCCAGCTCACCGGGACGGCGACAAGCCTACGAGCAGTACTTC | CASSPGRRQAYEQYF | TRBV18 | NA | NA | TRBJ2-7
TGTGCCAGCAGCAGAATAGGCACTGAAGCTTTCTTT | CASSRIGTEAFF | TRBV9 | NA | NA | TRBJ1-1
TGTGCCAGCAGCTTGGCATTCCGGGACAGGGGGCATGGAAAACTGTTTTTT | CASSLAFRDRGHGKLFF | TRBV5-5 | TRBD1 | NA | TRBJ1-4
TGTGCCAGCAGAGATTGGGCTGGGGCCAACGTCCTGACTTTC | CASRDWAGANVLTF | TRBV7-9 | NA | NA | TRBJ2-6
TGTGCCAGCAGCTCCACCGGGACAGGGAACACTGAAGCTTTCTTT | CASSSTGTGNTEAFF | TRBV7-3 | TRBD1 | NA | TRBJ1-1
TGTGCCAGCAGCGTGGGTCCCCAGGGCGATGGCTACACCTTC | CASSVGPQGDGYTF | TRBV7-3 | NA | NA | TRBJ1-2
TGTGCCAGCAGGACAGGGGGCTCTAGCACAGATACGCAGTATTTT | CASRTGGSSTDTQYF | TRBV27 | TRBD1 | NA | TRBJ2-3
TGTGCCAGCAGCGGGGGGATTACAGGGGGCTGGACCCAGTACTTC | CASSGGITGGWTQYF | TRBV7-8 | TRBD1 | NA | TRBJ2-5
TGTGTCAGAAGCTTAGGGCCTAGCGGGTATCTTCGTCTTAGCTCCTACGAGCAGTACTTC | CVRSLGPSGYLRLSSYEQYF | TRBV7-5 | NA | NA | TRBJ2-7
TGTGCCAGCAAGGGGGGGGCAGCCCAAGAGACCCAGTACTTC | CASKGGAAQETQYF | TRBV2 | NA | NA | TRBJ2-5
TGCGCCAGCTCCTTGACAGCCACCTACGAGCAGTACTTC | CASSLTATYEQYF | TRBV5-1 | NA | NA | TRBJ2-7
TGTGCCAGCAGTTCCGGGACTAGCGGTTTATACGAGCAGTACTTC | CASSSGTSGLYEQYF | TRBV11-3 | TRBD2 | NA | TRBJ2-7
TGTGCCTGGCAGGATCTAGCAGACAATGAGCAGTTCTTC | CAWQDLADNEQFF | TRBV30 | NA | NA | TRBJ2-1
TGCAGCGTTGCGGGGCGGGGGGCCTACGAGCAGTACTTC | CSVAGRGAYEQYF | TRBV29-1 | TRBD2 | NA | TRBJ2-7
TGTGCCTGGAATCGAGTTGGAATGATTTTAGGGACCCAGTACTTC | CAWNRVGMILGTQYF | TRBV30 | NA | NA | TRBJ2-5
TGTGCCAGCAGCTTGGGGACGGCCTATGGCTACACCTTC | CASSLGTAYGYTF | TRBV7-3 | NA | once | TRBJ1-2
TGTGCCTGGAGTGGGCAGAGGAATCAGCCCCAGCATTTT | CAWSGQRNQPQHF | TRBV30 | NA | few | TRBJ1-5
TGTGCCAGCAGCCTTACGCAGTTTAATGAAAAACTGTTTTTT | CASSLTQFNEKLFF | TRBV28 | NA | NA | TRBJ1-4
TGTGCCAGCAGCTTGAGGTCTGTGACAGGGGTATCTGTGCAGTACTTC | CASSLRSVTGVSVQYF | TRBV5-4 | TRBD1 | NA | TRBJ2-7
TGCGGCGAGGGAGGGGCTGGCAATCAGCCCCAGCATTTT | CGEGGAGNQPQHF | TRBV6-4 | NA | NA | TRBJ1-5
TGTGCCAGCAGCTTAGAGGGTTTCACTGAAGCTTTCTTT | CASSLEGFTEAFF | TRBV7-3 | NA | NA | TRBJ1-1
TGTGCCAGCAGTGTCCTAGGGGGGGAGCAGTACTTC | CASSVLGGEQYF | TRBV2 | NA | NA | TRBJ2-7
TGTGCCAGCAGCCAGACTCGGGGAGAAAAACTGTTTTTT | CASSQTRGEKLFF | TRBV5-6 | NA | once | TRBJ1-4
TGCAGCGTTGTAGCGGGGGGAGACAATCAGCCCCAGCATTTT | CSVVAGGDNQPQHF | TRBV29-1 | NA | NA | TRBJ1-5
TGTGCCAGCAGTCCTGGCAGAAACACTGAAGCTTTCTTT | CASSPGRNTEAFF | TRBV11-3 | NA | NA | TRBJ1-1